These T cell receptor beta chains were read from a single sample in a study of naive and memory T cell subsets. TCRdb reprocessed the UMI-ligation and nested PCR reads with MiXCR, giving one entry per CDR3 protein. Among more than 95,000 distinct CDR3 sequences, about 14% were seen once, and the ten largest hold around 2.7%. Material for sequencing was naive CD8+ T cells from blood. The receptors derive from a human donor in good health. Each CDR3 is given with its conserved first and last residue. Fields, in order: CDR3 DNA, CDR3 protein, clone size, J gene, V gene, D gene. D genes are given only for firm matches. Size is stated for part of the rows, as once, few or many counts, or as a class when the clone is expanded.

TGTGCCAGCAGCTTAGGGGCCATCGACGAGCAGTACTTC	CASSLGAIDEQYF	many	TRBJ2-7	TRBV5-6	NA
TGTGCCAGCAGTGAAGGCCAGTTCAATCAGCCCCAGCATTTT	CASSEGQFNQPQHF	many	TRBJ1-5	TRBV2	NA
TGTGCCAGCAGCCAAGAGAATCTGATAACTTATGGCTACACCTTC	CASSQENLITYGYTF	few	TRBJ1-2	TRBV4-2	NA
TGTGCCAGCAGTTTAGAAGGAAACACCGGGGAGCTGTTTTTT	CASSLEGNTGELFF	NA	TRBJ2-2	TRBV12-3/TRBV12-4	NA
TGCGCCAGCAGCCAAGACGTAGACAGATCCTACGAGCAGTACTTC	CASSQDVDRSYEQYF	many	TRBJ2-7	TRBV4-3	NA
TGTGCCAGCAGCCCCCGAGGGGGCACAGATACGCAGTATTTT	CASSPRGGTDTQYF	many	TRBJ2-3	TRBV7-6	NA
TGTGCCACCAGTGCTAACCCTCGGTATGGCTACACCTTC	CATSANPRYGYTF	NA	TRBJ1-2	TRBV24-1	NA
TGCAGTGCTAGCGAGGGGGGGGAAGCTTTCTTT	CSASEGGEAFF	few	TRBJ1-1	TRBV20-1	NA
TGTGCCAGCAGCCAAGGAGGACCGAGCTCCTACGAGCAGTACTTC	CASSQGGPSSYEQYF	NA	TRBJ2-7	TRBV4-2	NA
TGTGCCAGCAGAACCGGGACAGGGGGCCGCGAGACCCAGTACTTC	CASRTGTGGRETQYF	many	TRBJ2-5	TRBV5-5	TRBD1
TGCGCCAGCAGCCAAGGCGCCCGGGGGGCCTACAATGAGCAGTTCTTC	CASSQGARGAYNEQFF	few	TRBJ2-1	TRBV4-3	TRBD2
TGTGCCACCAAGAGGGGCAGGGGGAATGAGCAGTTCTTC	CATKRGRGNEQFF	many	TRBJ2-1	TRBV24-1	TRBD1
TGTGCCAGCAGCCTGAAAGGACAGGAGGCTTTCTTT	CASSLKGQEAFF	few	TRBJ1-1	TRBV27	TRBD1
TGTGCCAGCAGCTTAGCGTTGGGGTCCCCTGAAAAACTGTTTTTT	CASSLALGSPEKLFF	few	TRBJ1-4	TRBV7-2	NA
TGTGCCAGCAGTTTTCAGGGGACCCAGTACTTC	CASSFQGTQYF	few	TRBJ2-5	TRBV27	NA
TGTGCCAGTAGTGCACTAGCGGGGGGCTACAATGAGCAGTTCTTC	CASSALAGGYNEQFF	few	TRBJ2-1	TRBV19	TRBD2
TGTGCCAGCAGCTTGGTCGGTAGCGGGACTGGGGCCAACGTCCTGACTTTC	CASSLVGSGTGANVLTF	many	TRBJ2-6	TRBV7-8	TRBD2
TGTGCCAGCAGGTTGGGGCAGGGCGAAGCTTTCTTT	CASRLGQGEAFF	NA	TRBJ1-1	TRBV12-3/TRBV12-4	NA
TGCGCCAGCAGCCAAGATCTTGAGGTTTTGGGCACTAGCACAGATACGCAGTATTTT	CASSQDLEVLGTSTDTQYF	many	TRBJ2-3	TRBV4-3	NA
TGTGCCTGGAGTGGGATCAGCAATCAGCCCCAGCATTTT	CAWSGISNQPQHF	NA	TRBJ1-5	TRBV30	NA
TGTGCCAGCAACCTACAGGGCTCAGGCGATGAGCAGTTCTTC	CASNLQGSGDEQFF	few	TRBJ2-1	TRBV6-2/TRBV6-3	NA
TGTGCCAGCTCACTAACCGGGACTAGCGGAACTAGCACAGATACGCAGTATTTT	CASSLTGTSGTSTDTQYF	NA	TRBJ2-3	TRBV18	TRBD2
TGTGCCAGTAGTCCGACTAGCGGGAGCACCGGGGAGCTGTTTTTT	CASSPTSGSTGELFF	many	TRBJ2-2	TRBV19	TRBD2
TGTGCCAGCAGCCCCCTGGACAGGGGGCTTATCGAAAAACTGTTTTTT	CASSPLDRGLIEKLFF	NA	TRBJ1-4	TRBV5-5	TRBD1
TGTGCCAGCAGTTTTAAGCAGACCGCGGCATTGAATGGCTACACCTTC	CASSFKQTAALNGYTF	few	TRBJ1-2	TRBV12-3/TRBV12-4	NA
TGTGCCAGCAGCCCCCATTTGCCCGGGTTGAGCTCCTACAATGAGCAGTTCTTC	CASSPHLPGLSSYNEQFF	NA	TRBJ2-1	TRBV7-2	NA
TGCAGTGCGCGGCCGGGACAGCGTTACGAGCAGTACTTC	CSARPGQRYEQYF	NA	TRBJ2-7	TRBV20-1	TRBD1
TGCAGTGCTCCTCCGGGACTAGCGGCTAATGAGCAGTTCTTC	CSAPPGLAANEQFF	NA	TRBJ2-1	TRBV20-1	TRBD2